A selection of T cell receptor beta chains follows, all from one sample in a study of cytotoxic CD8 clonotypes in ibrutinib-treated CLL. TCRdb's table, derived via immunoSEQ multiplex PCR, lists solely in-frame clones and lacks some. Among some 310,000 clones listed, about 80% were seen once. The sample consisted of PBMCs, taken before ibrutinib treatment. Source of these receptors: a human donor with chronic lymphocytic leukemia. Each CDR3 is given with its conserved first and last residue. D genes are given only for firm matches. For some rows the clone size is stated as once, few or many, or as a class when expanded; others skip it.

V gene	J gene	clone size	D gene	CDR3 DNA	CDR3 protein
TRBV11-2	TRBJ2-7	.	.	TGTGCCAGCAGCTTGCTTCTAGCCTCAACGGGGGAGCAGTACTTC	CASSLLLASTGEQYF
TRBV2	TRBJ2-2	.	.	TGTGCCAGCAGAGGGGGATTGAACACCGGGGAGCTGTTTTTT	CASRGGLNTGELFF
TRBV7-2	TRBJ1-3	once	.	TGTGCCAGCAGCAGCTTACAGGGTTTTGGAAACACCATATATTTT	CASSSLQGFGNTIYF
TRBV5-4	TRBJ1-2	few	.	TGTGCCAGCAGCCACTGGACAGAGTCTAACTATGGCTACACCTTC	CASSHWTESNYGYTF
TRBV4-1	TRBJ2-7	.	.	TGCGCCAGCAGCCAAGCGGTACGAGTTTCCTACGAGCAGTACTTC	CASSQAVRVSYEQYF
TRBV14	TRBJ1-1	.	.	TGTGCCAGCAGCCATGCAGGCACTGAAGCTTTCTTT	CASSHAGTEAFF
TRBV14	TRBJ2-1	once	TRBD2	TGTGCCAGCAGCCAAGATGCTGCGGGGGAGACCTACAATGAGCAGTTCTTC	CASSQDAAGETYNEQFF
TRBV7-8	TRBJ2-2	.	.	TGTGCCAGCAGCTCTGTCGGGACCCACCACCGCACCGGGGAGCTGTTTTTT	CASSSVGTHHRTGELFF
TRBV28	TRBJ1-2	.	TRBD1	TGTGCCAGCAGTTCCCCGGGTAGAGGGGGCTGGAACTATGGCTACACCTTC	CASSSPGRGGWNYGYTF
TRBV30	TRBJ2-7	few	.	TGTGCCTGGAGTGCAGGGAGGTGGCATGGCTACGAGCAGTACTTC	CAWSAGRWHGYEQYF
TRBV10-3	TRBJ2-5	.	TRBD1	TGTGCCATCAGTGAAGCGACAGGGCACCAAGAGACCCAGTACTTC	CAISEATGHQETQYF
TRBV5-1	TRBJ2-5	few	.	TGCGCCAGCAGCTTGGCTGGTCAGGGGGGAGAGACCCAGTACTTC	CASSLAGQGGETQYF
TRBV4-3	TRBJ2-3	few	.	TGCGCCAGCAGCCAAGATCGAACAGGGGATACGCAGTATTTT	CASSQDRTGDTQYF
TRBV7-2	TRBJ2-7	.	.	TGTGCCAGCAGCTCCGTCCTCCTGGGGCTCTACGAGCAGTACTTC	CASSSVLLGLYEQYF
TRBV28	TRBJ2-7	.	.	TGTGCCAGCAGTTTATGGGGTTACGAGCAGTACTTC	CASSLWGYEQYF
TRBV4-3	TRBJ2-2	.	.	TGCGCCAGCAGCCAAGATTCTTGGGGGGAGCTGTTTTTT	CASSQDSWGELFF
TRBV20-1	TRBJ2-1	.	.	TGCAGTGCTAGCGCAGTCAATGAGCAGTTCTTC	CSASAVNEQFF
TRBV5-6	TRBJ2-7	.	TRBD1	TGTGCCAGCACCAGGACAGGGGCGGGTTACGAGCAGTACTTC	CASTRTGAGYEQYF
TRBV30	TRBJ1-2	few	.	TGTGCCTGGACTCTTTGGGGACCAGACGGCTACACCTTC	CAWTLWGPDGYTF
TRBV27	TRBJ2-4	few	TRBD2	TGTGCCAGCAGTTTCGGCGGGAGTACCAAAAACATTCAGTACTTC	CASSFGGSTKNIQYF
TRBV28	TRBJ2-7	.	TRBD1	TGTGCCAGCAGCCAAGACAGGGGGGTCTACGAGCAGTACTTC	CASSQDRGVYEQYF
TRBV6-5	TRBJ2-2	.	.	TGTGCCAGCGGAGCGTCCGGGGAGCTGTTTTTT	CASGASGELFF
TRBV6-5	TRBJ2-2	few	.	TGTGCCAGCAGAATCTCCGGTAACACCGGGGAGCTGTTTTTT	CASRISGNTGELFF
TRBV19	TRBJ2-1	.	TRBD2	TGTGCCAGTAGTATAGGACTAGCGGTCTACAATGAGCAGTTCTTC	CASSIGLAVYNEQFF
TRBV18	TRBJ2-3	.	TRBD2	TGTGCCAGCTCACCAGGGACTAGCGAAGCAGATACGCAGTATTTT	CASSPGTSEADTQYF
TRBV29-1	TRBJ1-2	.	TRBD1	TGCAGCGCTGGCGGGCAGGGGGCGCGCTACACCTTC	CSAGGQGARYTF
TRBV2	TRBJ1-2	.	.	TGTGCCAGCAGACCAACAGGGAACTATGGCTACACCTTC	CASRPTGNYGYTF